This TCR beta chain was profiled in a study of T cells in tumors after PD-1 blockade. As for the study in general: Either cemiplimab 350 mg every 2 weeks or pembrolizumab 200 mg every 3 weeks was given. Blood samples averaged around 110,000 templates (range roughly 22,000-260,000) and 36,536 unique clonotypes.

Only in-frame clones appear in the TCRdb table, and some are missing; sequencing was by immunoSEQ multiplex PCR. The table includes just under 65,000 clones, around 67% detected once. This CDR3 comprises 14 residues. The V end lost 2 bases, the J end lost 3 bases, and 11 bases lay between the germline ends. From germline, CDR1 is SGHDT and CDR2 YYEEEE. The sequenced sample was PBMCs, obtained after anti-PD-1 treatment. This receptor was taken from a human donor with basal cell carcinoma. The chain recombines TRBV5-6 with TRBJ1-2; a weak D match, TRBD1 (6 bases). The CDR3 bases are TGTGCCAGCAGCTTAGGACAGACCTACTATGGCTACACCTTC. It codes for CASSLGQTYYGYTF.